This record looks at one TCR beta chain sequence and its context. The sample comes from a study of blood T cell repertoires in COVID-19. Trimming left V 0 bases short and J 4 bases short, with 13 bases between. Germline V lookup: CDR1 SGHRS, CDR2 YFSETQ. CDR3 size: 15 residues. Assay: immunoSEQ multiplex PCR; the TCRdb copy retains only in-frame clones and omits some. Of about 260,000 clones listed, over 80% are singletons. Input material: peripheral blood. The chain couples TRBV5-1 to TRBJ1-2; D is possibly TRBD1 (5 bases). The receptor was isolated from a woman in her forties with acute or convalescent COVID-19. CDR3 nucleotide sequence: TGCGCCAGCAGCTTGGCAGGGAAAGGTGGCTATGGCTACACCTTC. It translates to CASSLAGKGGYGYTF.